The 27 T cell receptor beta chains reported below all come from one sample, sequenced in a study of immune evolution from preneoplasia to lung adenocarcinoma (dated by TCRdb to the early 2020s). Receptor amplification or capture employed the immunoSEQ multiplex PCR assay. TCRdb's version of the immuneACCESS table is confined to in-frame rearrangements and falls short of the full clone set. An unresolved V gene accounts for under half of the shortfall where checked; the remainder is of unknown origin. Across this sample there are 2,500 to 3,500 clones, with around 83% seen only once. The ten most abundant clones make up 2% to 2.5% of the sample. Input material: FFPE atypical adenomatous hyperplasia tissue from the lung. This specimen's cell subset or site label, interpreted: atypical adenomatous hyperplasia (AAH), lung preneoplasia. Source of these receptors: a person between 65 and 80 years old with lung adenocarcinoma.

This clone turned up a few times. The genes are TRBV19 and TRBJ2-7; D might be TRBD1 (6 bases). The CDR3 has 14 amino acids. Germline V gene sequence: CDR1 LNHDA, CDR2 SQIVND (reference sequence). Trimming stripped 6 bases from V and 5 bases from J, with 17 bases between. This CDR3 is CASRRSQGNHEQYF. CDR3 bases: TGTGCCAGTAGACGTTCTCAGGGGAACCACGAGCAGTACTTC.

The rearrangement joins TRBV4-1 to TRBJ2-1; the D is unclear. Germline values: CDR1 MGHRA, CDR2 YSYEKL. The V end lost 5 bases, the J end lost 4 bases, and 6 bases lay between the germline ends. CDR3 length equals 12 residues. CDR3 DNA sequence: TGCGCCAGCAGCGTACGATACAATGAGCAGTTCTTC. It is translated as CASSVRYNEQFF.

This clone was seen a single time. The chain is built from TRBV13 and TRBJ2-7; no definite D call. Germline V gives CDR1 PRHDT, CDR2 FYEKMQ (reference sequence). V was clipped by 2 bases and J by 2 bases, with 13 bases between them. The CDR3 loop spans 15 amino acids. The CDR3 loop reads CASSLSPQPTYEQYF. The CDR3 bases are TGTGCCAGCAGCTTAAGCCCCCAGCCGACCTACGAGCAGTACTTC.

This clone has just a few counts. In DNA form, the CDR3 reads TGTGCCAGCAGTCCTATCGTCCCGGGACTAGCAAAAACCTTGGGCACAGATACGCAGTATTTT. This encodes CASSPIVPGLAKTLGTDTQYF. This sequence joins TRBV7-3 and TRBJ2-3, with TRBD2 identical over 9 bases. There are 21 residues in the CDR3. The V and J ends lost 6 bases and 1 base, in that order; junction bases with no gene match: 23. Germline CDR1 reads SGHTA; CDR2 reads FQGTGA.

This chain links TRBV30 with TRBJ2-7; TRBD2 is a possible D gene (5 bases). This CDR3 region has 13 residues. Per the germline V gene, CDR1 is GTSNPN and CDR2 is SVGIG (reference sequence). V lost 2 bases and J 0 bases, leaving 8 bases between the germline ends. The CDR3 DNA reads as TGTGCCTGGAGTACAAGCGGCTCCTACGAGCAGTACTTC. Translated, it gives CAWSTSGSYEQYF. Using reference TRBV30 and TRBJ2-7 for the parts outside the CDR3, the full variable domain is SQTIHQWPATLVQPVGSPLSLECTVEGTSNPNLYWYRQAAGRGLQLLFYSVGIGQISSEVPQNLSASRPQDRQFILSSKKLLLSDSGFYLCAWSTSGSYEQYFGPGTRLTVT.

This clone appeared once. The V call is TRBV7-8, the J call TRBJ1-1; no firm D call. Germline assignment: CDR1 SGHVS and CDR2 FQNEAQ. Trimming removed 5 bases at V and 0 bases at J, with 10 bases between. The CDR3 runs 14 residues. CDR3 loop: CASSLTVLNTEAFF. The CDR3 DNA reads as TGTGCCAGCAGCCTGACGGTATTGAACACTGAAGCTTTCTTT.

The rearrangement joins TRBV28 to TRBJ2-5; 7 positions match TRBD2. Germline CDR1 reads MDHEN; CDR2 reads SYDVKM. CDR3 length: 13 residues. V trimming: 2 bases; J trimming: 5 bases; junction bases outside the gene matches: 2. The CDR3 loop reads CASSLRSGETQYF. The CDR3 DNA is TGTGCCAGCAGTTTACGTAGCGGGGAGACCCAGTACTTC.

V is TRBV19 and J is TRBJ2-7; 12 nucleotides line up with TRBD2. Germline CDR1 is LNHDA and CDR2 is SQIVND (reference sequence). CDR3 length: 14 amino acids. V trimming: 6 bases; J trimming: 0 bases; junction bases outside the gene matches: 0. The CDR3 bases are TGTGCCAGTAGGACTAGCGGGAGCTCCTACGAGCAGTACTTC. Amino acids: CASRTSGSSYEQYF.

The chain joins TRBV25-1 to TRBJ2-5, with D unresolved. This CDR3 has 14 amino acids. In germline, CDR1 is MGHDK, CDR2 SYGVNS. With 5 bases removed from V and 4 bases from J, the gap between germline ends came to 14 bases. As DNA, the CDR3 is TGTGCCAGCAGTCGGAGTAGGGATCGAGAGACCCAGTACTTC. Translation gives CASSRSRDRETQYF.

This clone has more than one count but fewer than ten. V gene TRBV9 combines with J gene TRBJ1-2; D remains ambiguous. The V end lost 3 bases, the J end lost 4 bases, and 7 bases lay between the germline ends. Per germline, CDR1 SGDLS and CDR2 YYNGEE. The CDR3 is 12 residues long. DNA for the CDR3: TGTGCCAGCAGCGGGAACAGCTATGGCTACACCTTC. The encoded protein is CASSGNSYGYTF. Combining the CDR3 with reference TRBV9 and TRBJ1-2 gives the whole variable domain DSGVTQTPKHLITATGQRVTLRCSPRSGDLSVYWYQQSLDQGLQFLIQYYNGEERAKGNILERFSAQQFPDLHSELNLSSLELGDSALYFCASSGNSYGYTFGSGTRLTVV.

V is TRBV5-6 and J is TRBJ1-2, with TRBD1 matching over 9 bases. From germline, CDR1 is SGHDT and CDR2 YYEEEE. The CDR3 is 14 amino acids. The V and J ends lost 5 bases and 7 bases, in that order; junction bases with no gene match: 9. Here the CDR3 DNA reads TGTGCCAGCAGACGGGACAGGGTTCCAGCTGGCTACACCTTC. It is translated as CASRRDRVPAGYTF.

The rearrangement links TRBV6-1 to TRBJ1-1; D unclear. V shed 6 bases and J shed 9 bases, with 11 bases lying between them. CDR1 MNHNS and CDR2 SASEGT come from the germline V gene. The CDR3 totals 11 residues. CDR3 nucleotide sequence: TGTGCCAGCAGGGCCCTCAGTAAAGCTTTCTTT. Translating gives CASRALSKAFF.

The rearrangement joins TRBV30 to TRBJ2-7; D not certain. The CDR3 is 11 amino acids. The V end was cut by 0 bases, the J end by 4 bases, with 4 bases between. Germline CDR1 reads GTSNPN; CDR2 reads SVGIG (reference sequence). The CDR3 coding sequence is TGTGCCTGGAGTGTACGGTACGAGCAGTACTTC. Protein product: CAWSVRYEQYF.

The chain carries TRBV10-1 and TRBJ2-3; D unclear. This CDR3 region has 13 residues. Germline V lookup: CDR1 WNHNN, CDR2 SYGVQD (reference sequence). V lost 0 bases, J lost 2 bases, and 3 bases lay in between. The CDR3 region has the DNA TGCGCCAGCAGTGAGTCCTACACAGATACGCAGTATTTT. Translating it yields CASSESYTDTQYF.

The J gene is TRBJ1-2, the V gene TRBV20-1; D is unresolved. Germline V lookup: CDR1 DFQATT, CDR2 SNEGSKA (reference sequence). V was pared by 0 bases and J by 10 bases, with 9 bases between. The CDR3 sequence is 11 residues long. This chain's CDR3 is CSARDTPSYTF. The CDR3, as DNA: TGCAGTGCTAGAGACACGCCCTCCTACACCTTC.

This chain connects TRBV25-1 to TRBJ2-3; a possible D gene is TRBD2 (6 bases). This CDR3 is built from 14 residues. Germline lookup yields CDR1 MGHDK and CDR2 SYGVNS. Between the trimmed V and J ends, which lost 5 bases and 5 bases, there was a span of 14 bases. The CDR3 DNA reads as TGTGCCAGCAGTACCGGGGACTCGGGAGATACGCAGTATTTT. As protein: CASSTGDSGDTQYF.

V gene TRBV15 combines with J gene TRBJ2-2; TRBD2 matches 13 bases. Losses at the gene ends were 8 bases for V and 5 bases for J; bases not matched to a gene: 2. The CDR3 sequence is 14 residues long. Germline V lookup: CDR1 LNHNV, CDR2 YYDKDF (reference sequence). The CDR3 region has the DNA TGTGCCACCCAACTAGCGGGAGGGACCGGGGAGCTGTTTTTT. Amino acid sequence: CATQLAGGTGELFF.

The chain couples TRBV28 to TRBJ2-4, with D unresolved. The germline V and J ends were trimmed by 5 bases and 0 bases, with 11 bases remaining between them. The CDR3 runs 15 residues. Germline V gene lookup returns CDR1 MDHEN and CDR2 SYDVKM. DNA for the CDR3: TGTGCCAGCAGTGTCTACCCCTTAGCCAAAAACATTCAGTACTTC. Amino acids: CASSVYPLAKNIQYF.

The chain combines TRBV6-1 with TRBJ1-1; no clear D gene. Trimming removed 4 bases from V and 4 bases from J, with 10 bases in between. Germline CDR1 MNHNS, CDR2 SASEGT. The CDR3 length is 13 residues. In nucleotides, the CDR3 is TGTGCCAGCAGTGTAAGGGTACTCACTGAAGCTTTCTTT. Protein product: CASSVRVLTEAFF.

This chain joins TRBV12-5 and TRBJ1-2; TRBD1 matches at 7 bases. The CDR3 is made up of 13 amino acids. With V trimmed by 6 bases and J by 5 bases, 6 bases remained unmatched. Germline V gene sequence: CDR1 LGHNT, CDR2 FRNRAP. CDR3 sequence reads: CASGTQTGYGYTF. The CDR3 region has the DNA TGTGCTAGTGGGACCCAGACAGGGTATGGCTACACCTTC.

The chain uses TRBV4-1 and TRBJ2-3, with 7 bases aligning to TRBD2. This CDR3 is 15 amino acids long. Germline values: CDR1 MGHRA, CDR2 YSYEKL. V shed 4 bases and J 4 bases; nucleotides not matched to a gene: 8. CDR3 bases: TGCGCCAGCAGCCTCTCCCCGACTAGCCCAGATACGCAGTATTTT. It yields the protein CASSLSPTSPDTQYF.

V gene TRBV10-2 combines with J gene TRBJ2-7; the match to TRBD1 covers 8 bases. The CDR3 is made up of 15 amino acids. Germline-derived CDR1 and CDR2 are WSHSY and SAAADI. Trimming at V came to 0 bases and at J to 4 bases, leaving 5 bases not matched to a gene. DNA of the CDR3: TGCGCCAGCAGTGAGTCTTGGGACAGGACATACGAGCAGTACTTC. This translates into CASSESWDRTYEQYF.

The chain is built from TRBV6-1 and TRBJ2-7, with a weak D call TRBD1 (6 bases). Germline V gene sequence: CDR1 MNHNS, CDR2 SASEGT. The ends were cut back, 9 bases at V and 0 bases at J, with 15 bases in the middle. This CDR3 has 14 residues. The CDR3 is CASGGQGFSYEQYF. The CDR3 DNA reads TGTGCCAGTGGCGGGCAGGGGTTCTCCTACGAGCAGTACTTC.

V and J are TRBV6-1 and TRBJ2-7, with 11 bases matching TRBD2. V was clipped by 4 bases and J by 2 bases; unmatched bases: 1. The CDR3 runs 14 residues. Germline lookup yields CDR1 MNHNS and CDR2 SASEGT. CDR3 sequence: CASSVLAGAYEQYF. As DNA, the CDR3 is TGTGCCAGCAGTGTACTAGCGGGGGCCTACGAGCAGTACTTC.

This chain uses TRBV6-1 with TRBJ2-7; 8 bases are a match to TRBD2. The CDR3 is made up of 15 amino acids. V shed 1 base, J shed 0 bases, and the junction held 2 bases outside the gene matches. The germline V gene has CDR1 MNHNS and CDR2 SASEGT. The chain's CDR3 is CASSEGSGSSYEQYF. The CDR3 DNA reads TGTGCCAGCAGTGAAGGGAGCGGGAGCTCCTACGAGCAGTACTTC.

This sequence joins TRBV27 and TRBJ2-1; TRBD2 aligns across 9 bases. J gave up 7 bases and V 5 bases, and 9 bases lay outside the gene matches. This CDR3 comprises 15 residues. Germline V lookup: CDR1 MNHEY, CDR2 SMNVEV (reference sequence). CDR3 nucleotides: TGTGCCAGCAGTACCCCCGGGACTAGCAGTAATGAGCAGTTCTTC. This codes for CASSTPGTSSNEQFF.

The rearrangement links TRBV7-9 to TRBJ2-1; D is uncertain. CDR3 length: 17 amino acids. In germline, CDR1 is SEHNR, CDR2 FQNEAQ (reference sequence). V lost 3 bases to trimming and J lost 2 bases, with 17 bases between them. The CDR3 protein is CASSFHRPRRTYNEQFF. The CDR3 DNA sequence: TGTGCCAGCAGCTTCCACAGACCCCGACGGACCTACAATGAGCAGTTCTTC.